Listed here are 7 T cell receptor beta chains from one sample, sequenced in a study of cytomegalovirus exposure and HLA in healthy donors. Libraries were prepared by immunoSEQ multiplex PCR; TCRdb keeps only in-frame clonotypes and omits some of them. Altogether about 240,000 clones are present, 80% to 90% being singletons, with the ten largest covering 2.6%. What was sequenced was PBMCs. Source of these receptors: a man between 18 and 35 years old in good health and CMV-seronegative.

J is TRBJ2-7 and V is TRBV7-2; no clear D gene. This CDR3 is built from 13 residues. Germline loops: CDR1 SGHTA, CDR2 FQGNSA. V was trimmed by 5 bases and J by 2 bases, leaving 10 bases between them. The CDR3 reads CASSPLATYEQYF. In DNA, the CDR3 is TGTGCCAGCAGCCCCCTCGCGACCTACGAGCAGTACTTC.

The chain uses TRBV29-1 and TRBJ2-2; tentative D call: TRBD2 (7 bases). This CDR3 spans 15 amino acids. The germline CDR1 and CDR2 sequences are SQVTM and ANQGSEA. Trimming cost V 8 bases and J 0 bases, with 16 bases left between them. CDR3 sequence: CSPAGAGTNTGELFF. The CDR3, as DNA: TGCAGCCCGGCGGGGGCAGGGACGAACACCGGGGAGCTGTTTTTT.

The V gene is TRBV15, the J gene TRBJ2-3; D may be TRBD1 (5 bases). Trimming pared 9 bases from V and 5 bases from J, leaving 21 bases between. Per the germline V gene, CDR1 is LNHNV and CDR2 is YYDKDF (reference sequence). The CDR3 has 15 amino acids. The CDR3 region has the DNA TGTGCCACGGCCGCAGCTAGACAGAGATTAGATACGCAGTATTTT. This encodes CATAAARQRLDTQYF.

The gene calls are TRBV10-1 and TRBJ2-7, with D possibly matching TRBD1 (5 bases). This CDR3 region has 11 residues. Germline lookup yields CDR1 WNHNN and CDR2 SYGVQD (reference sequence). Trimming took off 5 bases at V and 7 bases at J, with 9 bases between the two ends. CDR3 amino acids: CASSPKGEQYF. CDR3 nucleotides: TGCGCCAGCAGTCCGAAGGGGGAGCAGTACTTC.

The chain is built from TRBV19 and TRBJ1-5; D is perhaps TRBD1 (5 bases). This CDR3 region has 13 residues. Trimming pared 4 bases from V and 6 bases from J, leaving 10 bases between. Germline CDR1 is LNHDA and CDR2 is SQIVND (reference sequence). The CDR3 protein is CASSKTGSQPQHF. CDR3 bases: TGTGCCAGTAGTAAAACAGGTTCTCAGCCCCAGCATTTT.

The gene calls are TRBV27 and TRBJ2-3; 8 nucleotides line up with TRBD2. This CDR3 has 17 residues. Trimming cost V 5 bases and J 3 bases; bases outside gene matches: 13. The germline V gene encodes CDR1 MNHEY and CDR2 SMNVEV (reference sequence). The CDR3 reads CASSRKWLAGRTDTQYF. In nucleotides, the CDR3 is TGTGCCAGCAGTCGTAAGTGGTTAGCGGGACGGACAGATACGCAGTATTTT.

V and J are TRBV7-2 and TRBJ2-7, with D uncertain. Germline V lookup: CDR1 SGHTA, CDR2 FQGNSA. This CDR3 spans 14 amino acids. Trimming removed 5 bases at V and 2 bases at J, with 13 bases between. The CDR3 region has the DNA TGTGCCAGCAGCCCTACGGAGTCTACCTACGAGCAGTACTTC. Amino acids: CASSPTESTYEQYF.